The 8 T cell receptor beta chains given below trace back to one sample, sequenced in a study of OX40 agonist ivuxolimab in advanced cancers. Generated by immunoSEQ multiplex PCR, the TCRdb table keeps only in-frame clones and is missing some. This table holds about 81,000 clones, about 93% found once. The material was CD4+ or CD8+ T cells sorted from blood, obtained in a trial of the OX40 agonist ivuxolimab. These receptors were collected from an adult with an advanced solid tumor such as melanoma, head and neck, liver or kidney cancer.

The genes are TRBV27 and TRBJ2-7; 12 bases match TRBD2. The V gene end was trimmed by 3 bases and the J gene end by 7 bases; junction bases not matched to a gene: 4. The V gene's germline CDR1 is MNHEY and CDR2 SMNVEV (reference sequence). This CDR3 contains 14 residues. The CDR3: CASSLVTSGSEQYF. CDR3 nucleotides: TGTGCCAGCAGTTTGGTGACTAGCGGGAGTGAGCAGTACTTC.

The chain joins TRBV7-6 to TRBJ2-2, with D possibly matching TRBD1 (6 bases). Trimming left V 5 bases short and J 6 bases short, with 10 bases between. The length of the CDR3 is 13 residues. CDR1 and CDR2 (germline): SGHVS, FNYEAQ. The CDR3 spells CASSPGVPGELFF. As DNA, the CDR3 is TGTGCCAGCAGCCCAGGGGTTCCCGGGGAGCTGTTTTTT.

The chain links TRBV18 to TRBJ1-1; the match to TRBD1 covers 8 bases. The CDR3 totals 13 residues. Germline V lookup: CDR1 KGHSH, CDR2 LQKENI. The trim removed 8 bases at V and 3 bases at J, leaving 5 bases unmatched. CDR3 amino acids: CASQTGVHTEAFF. CDR3 bases: TGTGCCAGCCAGACAGGGGTGCACACTGAAGCTTTCTTT.

This rearrangement joins TRBV27 to TRBJ1-1; D remains ambiguous. CDR3 length: 13 amino acids. CDR1 and CDR2 from the germline V gene are MNHEY and SMNVEV (reference sequence). V was cut by 5 bases and J by 4 bases, with 11 bases left in between. CDR3: CASSPSLSTEAFF. The CDR3 DNA is TGTGCCAGCAGTCCCAGCCTGAGCACTGAAGCTTTCTTT.

This rearrangement joins TRBV19 to TRBJ2-7; D call uncertain. The germline V gene encodes CDR1 LNHDA and CDR2 SQIVND (reference sequence). The CDR3 consists of 11 residues. The germline V and J ends were trimmed by 2 bases and 5 bases, with 4 bases remaining between them. The CDR3 region is CASSISNEQYF. The CDR3 bases are TGTGCCAGTAGTATAAGCAACGAGCAGTACTTC.

V and J are TRBV28 and TRBJ2-7; D unresolved. The CDR3 sequence is 13 residues long. Trimming removed 3 bases from V and 1 base from J, with 7 bases in between. Germline CDR1 and CDR2: MDHEN and SYDVKM. In nucleotides, the CDR3 is TGTGCCAGCAGTTTTGGGCTGTCCTACGAGCAGTACTTC. Protein product: CASSFGLSYEQYF.

The J gene is TRBJ2-7, the V gene TRBV27, with D tentatively TRBD1 or TRBD2 (5 bases each). Trimming removed 0 bases at V and 3 bases at J, with 9 bases between. CDR1 and CDR2 from the germline V gene are MNHEY and SMNVEV (reference sequence). This CDR3 spans 14 amino acids. CDR3 DNA sequence: TGTGCCAGCAGTTTATCCGGGGCCCTCTACGAGCAGTACTTC. Translating it yields CASSLSGALYEQYF.

The chain employs TRBV27 and TRBJ2-1, with D perhaps TRBD2 (7 bases). V was shortened by 5 bases and J by 2 bases, with 16 bases between the two germline ends. The CDR3 sequence is 16 residues long. CDR1 and CDR2 (germline): MNHEY, SMNVEV (reference sequence). CDR3 amino acids: CASSPLGGGPYNEQFF. The CDR3 region has the DNA TGTGCCAGCAGTCCCCTAGGGGGGGGACCCTACAATGAGCAGTTCTTC.